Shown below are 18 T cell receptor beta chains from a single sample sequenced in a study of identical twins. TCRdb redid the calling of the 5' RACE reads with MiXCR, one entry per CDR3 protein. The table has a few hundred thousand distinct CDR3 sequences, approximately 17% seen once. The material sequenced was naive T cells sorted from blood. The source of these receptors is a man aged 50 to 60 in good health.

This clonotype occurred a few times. In DNA form, the CDR3 reads TGTGCCAGCAACAAAAACTACCACGGGGAACCGGAGCAGTTCTTC. This sequence encodes CASNKNYHGEPEQFF. This chain joins TRBV11-2 and TRBJ2-1; a weak D match, TRBD2 (5 bases). Germline V CDR1 and CDR2: SGHAT, FQNNGV. The CDR3 consists of 15 residues. The V end lost 7 bases, the J end lost 10 bases, and 23 bases lay between the germline ends.

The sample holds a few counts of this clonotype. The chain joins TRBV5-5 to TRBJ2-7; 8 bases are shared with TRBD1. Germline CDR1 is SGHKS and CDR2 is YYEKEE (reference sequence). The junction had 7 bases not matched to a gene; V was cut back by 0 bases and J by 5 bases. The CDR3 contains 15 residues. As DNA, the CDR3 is TGTGCCAGCAGCTTGGACAGGGGGGTCTTAAACGAGCAGTACTTC. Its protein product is CASSLDRGVLNEQYF.

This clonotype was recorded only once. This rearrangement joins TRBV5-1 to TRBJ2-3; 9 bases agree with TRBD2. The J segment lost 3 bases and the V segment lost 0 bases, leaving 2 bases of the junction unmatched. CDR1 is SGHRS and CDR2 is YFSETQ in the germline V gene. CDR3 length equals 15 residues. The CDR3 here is CASSLGLAETDTQYF. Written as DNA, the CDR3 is TGCGCCAGCAGCTTGGGACTAGCGGAAACAGATACGCAGTATTTT.

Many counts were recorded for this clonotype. The CDR3 here is CASSPTRRADTDTQYF. The CDR3 nucleotides read TGTGCCAGCAGCCCTACTCGGCGGGCTGACACAGATACGCAGTATTTT. J is TRBJ2-3 and V is TRBV6-1; D might be TRBD2 (5 bases). Germline V gene lookup returns CDR1 MNHNS and CDR2 SASEGT. The CDR3 is 16 residues long. Trimming took 6 bases from V and 2 from J, leaving 18 bases between them.

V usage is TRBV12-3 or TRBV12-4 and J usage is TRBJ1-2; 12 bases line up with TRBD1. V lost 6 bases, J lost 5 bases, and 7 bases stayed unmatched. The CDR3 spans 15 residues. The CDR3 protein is CASSQGQGASYGYTF. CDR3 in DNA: TGTGCCAGCAGCCAGGGACAGGGGGCGAGTTATGGCTACACCTTC.

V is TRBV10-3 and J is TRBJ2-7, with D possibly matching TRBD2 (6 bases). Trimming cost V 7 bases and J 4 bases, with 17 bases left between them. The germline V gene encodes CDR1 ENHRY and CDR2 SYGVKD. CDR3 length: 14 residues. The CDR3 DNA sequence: TGTGCCATCACAGCAGGGACGGGGACTTACGAGCAGTACTTC. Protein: CAITAGTGTYEQYF.

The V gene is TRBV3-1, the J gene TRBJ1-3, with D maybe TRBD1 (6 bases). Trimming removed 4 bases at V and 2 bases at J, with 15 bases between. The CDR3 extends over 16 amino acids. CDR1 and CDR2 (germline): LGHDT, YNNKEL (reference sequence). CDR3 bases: TGTGCCAGCAGCCCTACAGGGTGGGGGACTGGAAACACCATATATTTT. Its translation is CASSPTGWGTGNTIYF.

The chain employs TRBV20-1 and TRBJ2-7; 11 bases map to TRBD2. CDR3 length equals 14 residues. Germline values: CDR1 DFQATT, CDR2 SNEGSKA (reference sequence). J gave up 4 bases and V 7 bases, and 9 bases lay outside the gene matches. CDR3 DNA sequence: TGCAGTGGGCAAGGGACTAGCGGACGTTACGAGCAGTACTTC. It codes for CSGQGTSGRYEQYF.

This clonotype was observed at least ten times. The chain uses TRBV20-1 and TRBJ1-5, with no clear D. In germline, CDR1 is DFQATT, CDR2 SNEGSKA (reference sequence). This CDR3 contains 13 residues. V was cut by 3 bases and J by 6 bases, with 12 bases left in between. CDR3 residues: CSASRGVGQPQHF. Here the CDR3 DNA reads TGCAGTGCTAGTCGTGGGGTCGGTCAGCCCCAGCATTTT.

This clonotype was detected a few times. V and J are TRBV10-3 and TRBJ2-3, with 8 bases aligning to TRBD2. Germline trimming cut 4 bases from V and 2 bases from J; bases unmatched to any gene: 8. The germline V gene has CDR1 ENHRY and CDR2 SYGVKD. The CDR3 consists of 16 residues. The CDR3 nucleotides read TGTGCCATCAGTGTAGAGCCGGGAGGGTTCACAGATACGCAGTATTTT. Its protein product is CAISVEPGGFTDTQYF.

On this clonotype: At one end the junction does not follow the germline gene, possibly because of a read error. Written as DNA, the CDR3 is TGCGCCAGCGGCCAAGCGGGGATTTTCGTCCACGAGCAGTACTTC. Translated: CASGQAGIFVHEQYF. The chain recombines TRBV4-1 with TRBJ2-7; TRBD2 matches 7 bases. This CDR3 is 15 amino acids long. CDR1 and CDR2 (germline): MGHRA, YSYEKL.

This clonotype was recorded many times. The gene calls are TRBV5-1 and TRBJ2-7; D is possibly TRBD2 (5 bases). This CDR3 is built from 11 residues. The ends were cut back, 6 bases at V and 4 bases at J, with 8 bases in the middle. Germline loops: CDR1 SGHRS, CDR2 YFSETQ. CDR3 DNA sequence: TGCGCCAGCAAGGGAGCGTACGAGCAGTACTTC. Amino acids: CASKGAYEQYF.

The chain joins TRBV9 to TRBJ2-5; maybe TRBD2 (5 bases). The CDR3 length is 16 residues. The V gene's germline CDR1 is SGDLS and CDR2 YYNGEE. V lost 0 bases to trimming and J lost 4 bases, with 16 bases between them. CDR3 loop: CASSVEGEAAGETQYF. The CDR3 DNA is TGTGCCAGCAGCGTAGAAGGAGAAGCCGCGGGAGAGACCCAGTACTTC. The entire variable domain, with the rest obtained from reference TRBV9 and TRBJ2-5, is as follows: DSGVTQTPKHLITATGQRVTLRCSPRSGDLSVYWYQQSLDQGLQFLIQYYNGEERAKGNILERFSAQQFPDLHSELNLSSLELGDSALYFCASSVEGEAAGETQYFGPGTRLLVL.

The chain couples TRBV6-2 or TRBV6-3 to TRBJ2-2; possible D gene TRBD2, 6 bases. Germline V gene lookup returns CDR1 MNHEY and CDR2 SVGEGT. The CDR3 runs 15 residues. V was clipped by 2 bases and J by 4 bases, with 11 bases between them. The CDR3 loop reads CASSYLARATGELFF. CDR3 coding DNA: TGTGCCAGCAGTTACCTAGCGCGGGCCACCGGGGAGCTGTTTTTT.

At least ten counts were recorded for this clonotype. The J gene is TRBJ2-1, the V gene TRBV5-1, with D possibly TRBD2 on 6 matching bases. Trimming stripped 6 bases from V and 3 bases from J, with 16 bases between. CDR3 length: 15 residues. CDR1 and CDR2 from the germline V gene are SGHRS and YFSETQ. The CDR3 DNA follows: TGCGCCAGCACGGATGGGGGGAAGGTCTACAATGAGCAGTTCTTC. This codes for CASTDGGKVYNEQFF.

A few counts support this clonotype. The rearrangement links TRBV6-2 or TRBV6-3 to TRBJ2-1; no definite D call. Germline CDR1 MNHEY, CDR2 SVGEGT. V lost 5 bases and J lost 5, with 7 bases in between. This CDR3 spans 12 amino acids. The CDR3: CASSIWDNEQFF. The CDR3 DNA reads TGTGCCAGCAGTATCTGGGACAATGAGCAGTTCTTC.

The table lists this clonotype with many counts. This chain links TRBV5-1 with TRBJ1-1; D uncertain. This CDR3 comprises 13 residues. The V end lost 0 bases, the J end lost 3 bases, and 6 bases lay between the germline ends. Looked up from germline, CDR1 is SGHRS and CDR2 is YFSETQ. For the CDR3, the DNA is TGCGCCAGCAGCTTGGAAGCTGACACTGAAGCTTTCTTT. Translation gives CASSLEADTEAFF.

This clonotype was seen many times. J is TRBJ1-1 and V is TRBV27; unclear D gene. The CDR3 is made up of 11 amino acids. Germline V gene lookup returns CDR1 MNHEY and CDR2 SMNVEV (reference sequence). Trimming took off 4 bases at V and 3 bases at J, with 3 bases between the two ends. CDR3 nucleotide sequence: TGTGCCAGCAGTTCTGACACTGAAGCTTTCTTT. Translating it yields CASSSDTEAFF.